This record covers a single TCR beta chain. The missing conserved phenylalanine or tryptophan at the end of this CDR3 makes a read error likely. Using unique molecular identifiers, the investigators prepared the TCRbeta library. TCRdb re-analysed the PCR reads in MiXCR, keeping a single row per CDR3 protein. The top ten hold 2% to 3% of the sample, which has a few hundred thousand distinct CDR3 sequences, 10% seen once. The data are from a study of T-cell reconstitution after alpha-beta-depleted transplantation in children. With 2 bases removed from V and 1 base from J, the gap between germline ends came to 9 bases. Germline V CDR1 and CDR2: PRHDT, FYEKMQ (reference sequence). The length of the CDR3 is 15 residues.

The sample in question was PBMCs from the stem cell graft donor, obtained from the stem cell graft. The source is a human donor who donated a stem cell graft to a child with acute lymphoblastic leukemia. This chain connects TRBV13 to TRBJ2-1; D may be TRBD2 (5 bases). CDR3 sequence (DNA): TGTGCCAGCAGCTTACGGCGGGCGTCCTACAATGAGCAGTTCTTG. Translating it yields CASSLRRASYNEQFL.